This note documents a single T cell receptor (beta chain) sequence. Its antigen is not identified. Donors were nominally healthy when sampled, though unrecorded immune exposures were likely. The data were taken from a study of cytomegalovirus exposure and HLA in healthy donors. As for the study in general: Genetic ancestry analysis placed 81% of the 398 donors that were genotyped in the Caucasian-associated cluster. Study-level findings and limits: Trimming of TCR beta V- and J-genes showed a link, identified in a later analysis, to a missense DCLRE1C variant. Exclusion as indistinguishable affected some V segments, including TRBV6-2 and TRBV6-3.

In the PCR, 60 Vbeta and 13 Jbeta primers were used. Profiled with immunoSEQ multiplex PCR; TCRdb holds only in-frame clones, not every one. Among around 150,000 clones listed, approximately 80% were seen once. CDR3 length equals 13 residues. The germline V and J ends were trimmed by 5 bases and 5 bases, with 12 bases remaining between them. Germline CDR1 and CDR2: WNHNN and SYGVQD (reference sequence). The source material was PBMCs. The sequence was collected from a man aged 30-40 years in good health and CMV-seronegative. The chain is built from TRBV10-1 and TRBJ2-5; TRBD2 might be the D (5 bases). The DNA for the CDR3 is TGCGCCAGCAGTCCTACTGGCGGGGAGACCCAGTACTTC. Its protein is CASSPTGGETQYF.